The present entry profiles one T cell receptor (beta chain) with its context. The data were taken from a study of T cells in Graves' hyperthyroidism and ophthalmopathy. Study context: Peripheral blood samples were taken at initial diagnosis, prior to any treatment.

Trimming shortened V by 5 bases and J by 3 bases, and 11 bases separated the two germline ends. In germline, CDR1 is DFQATT, CDR2 SNEGSKA (reference sequence). The CDR3 loop spans 13 amino acids. There were TCR beta CDR3 regions amplified from RNA transcripts. Initially, a first-round RT-PCR of the TCR CDR3 employed the HTBI primer set. Each CDR3 protein gets one entry after TCRdb re-called the multiplex PCR reads with MiXCR. Of about 710,000 distinct CDR3 sequences listed, about 15% are singletons. The TCR was taken from a young man with Graves' hyperthyroidism. The genes are TRBV20-1 and TRBJ1-5; the D gene is possibly TRBD1 (5 bases). The sequencing input was blood. Here the CDR3 reads CSAHRGVNQPQHF. The DNA of the CDR3 is TGCAGTGCTCACCGGGGGGTCAATCAGCCCCAGCATTTT.